The entry that follows covers one T cell receptor beta chain sequence. It lacks a known antigen. No base quality values were provided; no much bigger clone lies one nucleotide off. TCRbeta CDR3 regions were amplified from genomic DNA using the immunoSEQ Assay, a bias-controlled multiplex PCR. Concerning the study's data processing: Within the assay, amplification of reference gene primers was used to estimate how many nucleated cells each sample contained. To quantify the absolute abundance of each unique TCRbeta CDR3 rearrangement, sequence reads were collapsed and filtered. For each sample, productive Simpson clonality was calculated as the square root of Simpson's diversity index across productive rearrangements. Here the immuneACCESS table is served through TCRdb, limited to in-frame sequences with V and J called. Missing clones are a known gap in these copies; in checked studies unresolved V genes cover under half, and the rest lacks a known reason. For V, J and clone size, that table is used; D and trimming come from the DNA. The sample table shows approximately 58,000 clones, and 80% to 90% are seen once. 25% to 40% of the sample rests with the top ten.

Counted from cysteine to phenylalanine, this CDR3 has 15 amino acids. The DNA shown is the 45-base CDR3, in frame from base 1. Clipping removes 1 base from V and 7 bases from J, with 1 as the unmatched junction base count. From a lookup of the germline V gene (reference sequence), CDR1 and CDR2 are LNHDA and SQIVND. One collaborating source in Seattle enrolled patients during active infection and followed them longitudinally through the course of disease. Whole blood was collected in K2EDTA tubes by collaborating institutions according to the institutions' own protocols. For TCRbeta analysis, collaborators shipped samples in one of three forms: frozen whole blood, isolated PBMCs, or DNA extracted from either of those sample types. This record belongs to a study of blood T cell repertoires in COVID-19 (dated by TCRdb to about 2020). The study in broad terms: Samples from collaborators originated in the United States, Italy and Spain and spanned both the acute and convalescent phases of COVID-19. The material from the prospective study consisted of cDNA or gDNA derived from T cells, B-cell-depleted T cells, or PBMCs. Subjects who had been exposed to COVID-19, were actively infected with it, or had recovered from it provided the deeply sampled blood TCRbeta repertoires that made up the dataset. The repertoires were made available in a free public database intended to serve as a resource for research on the immune response to SARS-CoV-2. Samples came from the ongoing ImmuneRACE study (first 160 participants) plus 1,254 subjects from 6 global collaborators. The sample metadata nearly always contained a de-identified subject ID, COVID-19 status, age in years and sex. HLA class I and class II types, where available, came from metadata supplied by the sample provider rather than from assay-based typing. Here is what the overall study found, with its caveats: The amount of clinical and demographic metadata varied by source and participant and was provided uncurated.

The TCR was taken from a man in his sixties with COVID-19, enrolled during active disease. The sequenced sample consisted of peripheral blood. This chain joins TRBV19 to TRBJ2-1, and TRBD2 matches 13 of the central bases. The CDR3 protein sequence reads: CASSIGTSGGNEQFF. The DNA sequence follows: TGTGCCAGTAGTATAGGGACTAGCGGGGGTAATGAGCAGTTCTTC.